Below are 2 T cell receptor beta chains sequenced from a single sample in a study of T cell responses to AZD1222 COVID-19 vaccine. Here immunoSEQ multiplex PCR was the method, and the copy in TCRdb shows in-frame clones only, minus some. The top ten clones hold approximately 4% of a sample with approximately 120,000 clones, about 87% of them seen once. Sequenced material: peripheral blood, taken on day 0 of AZD1222 vaccination. Receptors were obtained from an adult in good health.

This clone was picked up a small number of times. J is TRBJ2-7 and V is TRBV21-1; the table gives TRBD2 as D, unverified against the DNA. TRBV21-1 is flagged as a pseudogene. The CDR3 runs 17 residues. This chain's CDR3 is CASNLLLAGVYSYEQYF. CDR3 DNA sequence: TGTGCCAGCAACCTCCTTCTAGCGGGAGTTTACTCCTACGAGCAGTACTTC.

The V call is TRBV18, the J call TRBJ1-2; D perhaps matches TRBD1 (5 bases). V lost 2 bases, J lost 4 bases, and 11 bases lay in between. The CDR3 has 14 amino acids. Germline V gene data show CDR1 as KGHSH and CDR2 as LQKENI. The CDR3 sequence is CASSPGGDGYGYTF. CDR3 in DNA: TGTGCCAGCTCACCAGGAGGGGATGGCTATGGCTACACCTTC. The full variable domain, rest sourced from reference TRBV18 and TRBJ1-2, is NAGVMQNPRHLVRRRGQEARLRCSPMKGHSHVYWYRQLPEEGLKFMVYLQKENIIDESGMPKERFSAEFPKEGPSILRIQQVVRGDSAAYFCASSPGGDGYGYTFGSGTRLTVV.